This T cell receptor beta chain was captured in a study of T cell responses to AZD1222 COVID-19 vaccine. Sequenced by immunoSEQ multiplex PCR; TCRdb stores in-frame clones only, minus some. The table has 75,000 to 80,000 clones, about 80% seen once. Remarks on this clone: Antigen: not known.

Trimming removed 3 bases from V and 6 bases from J; junction bases left unmatched: 4. Germline V lookup: CDR1 SGHTA, CDR2 FQGNSA. The length of the CDR3 is 14 residues. General study results and limits: A reported finding is that nearly half of spike-specific TCRs target unmutated variant regions. Clonal diversity was possibly underestimated; the donors were predominantly white British and more often female. Baseline serostatus was positive in only a handful of AZD1222 recipients. Repertoire sampling happened only post peak T cell response.

The source material was peripheral blood, sampled 28 days after the second dose of the MenACWY control vaccine. The sequence derives from an adult who received the MenACWY meningococcal vaccine as a control. The chain is built from TRBV7-2 and TRBJ2-7; 11 nucleotides line up with TRBD2. In DNA, the CDR3 is TGTGCCAGCAGCTTTACTAGCGGGGGAGTCGAGCAGTACTTC. This codes for CASSFTSGGVEQYF.